A single T cell receptor (beta chain) is shown here with its context. The CDR3 totals 17 residues. From germline, CDR1 is ENHRY and CDR2 SYGVKD. V trimming: 2 bases; J trimming: 4 bases; junction bases outside the gene matches: 10. The data were obtained in a study of blood T cell repertoires in COVID-19. Here immunoSEQ multiplex PCR was the method, and the copy in TCRdb shows in-frame clones only, minus some. The data hold 80,000 or so clones, with more than 70% observed a single time. This TCR was sampled from a man between 50 and 59 years old with acute or convalescent COVID-19. The sample comprised peripheral blood. The chain links TRBV10-3 to TRBJ2-7; the match to TRBD2 covers 11 bases. The CDR3 spells CAISELLPGLADYEQYF. The CDR3 bases are TGTGCCATCAGTGAGCTCCTTCCGGGACTAGCGGATTACGAGCAGTACTTC.